The 26 T cell receptor beta chains below were found in one sample sequenced in a study of radiotherapy plus CTLA-4 blockade in lung cancer. Sequenced by immunoSEQ multiplex PCR; TCRdb stores in-frame clones only, minus some. The table lists 83,000 or so clones, under 85% of them singletons. This material consisted of peripheral blood, taken from a patient treated with radiotherapy plus ipilimumab. The receptors stem from a human donor with non-small cell lung cancer who had stable disease on radiotherapy plus ipilimumab.

J is TRBJ1-2 and V is TRBV6-1; possibly TRBD1 for D (5 bases). This CDR3 has 14 residues. Trimming stripped 6 bases from V and 1 base from J, with 12 bases between. CDR1 and CDR2 from the germline V gene are MNHNS and SASEGT. The DNA of the CDR3 is TGTGCCAGCAGACCTTGGGGGATTAACTATGGCTACACCTTC. Protein: CASRPWGINYGYTF.

This chain uses TRBV6-5 with TRBJ1-6; TRBD1 aligns across 7 bases. This CDR3 is 13 amino acids long. With 5 bases clipped from V and 5 bases from J, the junction kept 0 bases outside the gene matches. CDR1 and CDR2 (germline): MNHEY, SVGAGI. In DNA form, the CDR3 reads TGTGCCAGCAGTGACAGGGATAATTCACCCCTCCACTTT. This gives the protein CASSDRDNSPLHF.

The CDR3 region has the DNA TGTGCAAGTCACCCCTCGTTGGCAGGCGCCTTCTTCTACGAGCAGTACTTC. Amino acid sequence: CASHPSLAGAFFYEQYF. The chain is built from TRBV12-2 and TRBJ2-7; the tabulated D call, TRBD1, remains unverified against the DNA. TRBV12-2 counts as a pseudogene. This CDR3 spans 17 amino acids.

The chain has TRBV2 and TRBJ2-3; D is uncertain. V was shortened by 3 bases and J by 9 bases, with 19 bases between the two germline ends. CDR1 and CDR2 (germline): SNHLY, FYNNEI. This CDR3 is 15 amino acids long. The CDR3 DNA reads as TGTGCCAGCAGTGAGATGGGAAGCTCGGTAAGGACGCAGTATTTT. Translated: CASSEMGSSVRTQYF.

The chain joins TRBV29-1 to TRBJ1-3; 7 bases are shared with TRBD1. The CDR3 extends over 13 amino acids. Per germline, CDR1 SQVTM and CDR2 ANQGSEA. The junction had 9 bases not matched to a gene; V was cut back by 6 bases and J by 7 bases. CDR3 sequence (DNA): TGCAGCGTCTCAACAGGGGTACTCAACACCATATATTTT. It translates to CSVSTGVLNTIYF.

This clone appeared a single time. The chain recombines TRBV30 with TRBJ2-7; tentatively, D is TRBD2 (5 bases). V gave up 3 bases and J gave up 2 bases, with 11 bases separating them. Germline V gene lookup returns CDR1 GTSNPN and CDR2 SVGIG (reference sequence). The CDR3 extends over 13 amino acids. DNA for the CDR3: TGTGCCTGGAGCCGGGATGGGGCCTACGAGCAGTACTTC. Its protein product is CAWSRDGAYEQYF.

This clone was counted a single time. The chain combines TRBV2 with TRBJ2-1, with D perhaps given as TRBD1 or TRBD2 (5 bases each). Germline lookup yields CDR1 SNHLY and CDR2 FYNNEI. The V gene lost 6 bases and the J gene lost 0 bases, with 18 bases spanning the gap. CDR3 length: 17 amino acids. The CDR3 protein is CASRGARDGSSYNEQFF. The CDR3 nucleotides are TGTGCCAGCAGAGGTGCTCGGGACGGTAGCTCCTACAATGAGCAGTTCTTC.

The chain joins TRBV28 to TRBJ2-7; 11 bases map to TRBD2. The CDR3 is 15 residues long. V was clipped by 6 bases and J by 1 base; unmatched bases: 5. CDR1 and CDR2 from the germline V gene are MDHEN and SYDVKM. CDR3 loop: CASSPGTSGSYEQYF. As DNA, the CDR3 is TGTGCCAGCAGCCCTGGGACTAGCGGATCCTACGAGCAGTACTTC.

The CDR3 loop reads CASSSQSSGNTIYF. DNA of the CDR3: TGTGCCAGCAGCTCTCAAAGCTCTGGAAACACCATATATTTT. This sequence joins TRBV11-2 and TRBJ1-3, with unresolved D. The CDR3 totals 14 residues. Germline V CDR1 and CDR2: SGHAT, FQNNGV. The ends were cut back, 4 bases at V and 0 bases at J, with 7 bases in the middle.

The CDR3 DNA reads TGTGCCAGCAGTCCGAACACTGAAGCTTTCTTT. Its translation: CASSPNTEAFF. This chain links TRBV11-2 with TRBJ1-1, with D hard to call. Germline V gene lookup returns CDR1 SGHAT and CDR2 FQNNGV. V dropped 6 bases and J dropped 1 base, with 3 bases sitting between them. The CDR3 is 11 amino acids.

This chain connects TRBV30 to TRBJ1-1; the D is unclear. The CDR3 has 9 residues. Germline V CDR1 and CDR2: GTSNPN, SVGIG (reference sequence). V shed 2 bases and J shed 6 bases, with 1 base lying between them. The DNA for the CDR3 is TGTGCCTGGAGTCCTGAAGCTTTCTTT. Translated, it gives CAWSPEAFF.

The chain has TRBV19 and TRBJ1-1; no firm D call. The V gene's germline CDR1 is LNHDA and CDR2 SQIVND (reference sequence). The CDR3 runs 15 residues. The germline V and J ends were trimmed by 6 bases and 4 bases, with 18 bases remaining between them. DNA for the CDR3: TGTGCCAGTAGCACGCGAGGCAGGTTGAGCACTGAAGCTTTCTTT. Its protein is CASSTRGRLSTEAFF. Drawing the rest from reference TRBV19 and TRBJ1-1, the complete variable domain is DGGITQSPKYLFRKEGQNVTLSCEQNLNHDAMYWYRQDPGQGLRLIYYSQIVNDFQKGDIAEGYSVSREKKESFPLTVTSAQKNPTAFYLCASSTRGRLSTEAFFGQGTRLTVV.

The rearrangement links TRBV10-1 to TRBJ2-7; TRBD1 or TRBD2 may be the D gene (6 bases each). The germline CDR1 and CDR2 sequences are WNHNN and SYGVQD (reference sequence). This CDR3 comprises 14 residues. The V end lost 4 bases, the J end lost 3 bases, and 13 bases lay between the germline ends. The CDR3 here is CASSAGRGLYEQYF. CDR3 sequence (DNA): TGCGCCAGCAGTGCCGGCAGGGGACTCTACGAGCAGTACTTC.

The chain couples TRBV27 to TRBJ1-1; TRBD1 matches at 7 bases. The CDR3 totals 12 residues. Germline V gives CDR1 MNHEY, CDR2 SMNVEV (reference sequence). V lost 7 bases, J lost 6 bases, and 5 bases stayed unmatched. The CDR3 nucleotides are TGTGCCAGCAATAGACAGGGCTCTGAAGCTTTCTTT. This sequence encodes CASNRQGSEAFF.

The V call is TRBV5-1, the J call TRBJ1-1, with D maybe TRBD1 (6 bases). The germline V and J ends were trimmed by 0 bases and 10 bases, with 13 bases remaining between them. CDR1 and CDR2 (germline): SGHRS, YFSETQ. CDR3 length: 13 amino acids. DNA of the CDR3: TGCGCCAGCAGCTTGGATACAGGGCGGGCAGCTTTCTTT. It yields the protein CASSLDTGRAAFF.

The chain has TRBV11-2 and TRBJ1-2, with D maybe TRBD1 (5 bases). V lost 1 base to trimming and J lost 8 bases, with 8 bases between them. Looked up from germline, CDR1 is SGHAT and CDR2 is FQNNGV. The CDR3 runs to 12 residues. In DNA form, the CDR3 reads TGTGCCAGCAGCTTAGGGGGGAGGGGCTACACCTTC. Translation gives CASSLGGRGYTF.

The gene calls are TRBV29-1 and TRBJ1-1; D not resolved. CDR3 length equals 10 residues. V shed 8 bases and J shed 2 bases, with 6 bases lying between them. CDR1 is SQVTM, CDR2 ANQGSEA, per germline. Written as DNA, the CDR3 is TGCAGCACGTCCAACACTGAAGCTTTCTTT. It specifies CSTSNTEAFF.

In the case of this clone: Other DNA sequences in this sample translate to the same CDR3. This chain connects TRBV29-1 to TRBJ2-7, with 9 bases matching TRBD1. The CDR3 runs to 16 residues. Germline CDR1 reads SQVTM; CDR2 reads ANQGSEA. The ends lost 0 bases at V and 7 bases at J; junction bases unmatched: 13. CDR3 sequence reads: CSVEDTTGGFWGEQYF. DNA of the CDR3: TGCAGCGTTGAAGATACGACAGGGGGTTTTTGGGGGGAGCAGTACTTC.

The chain combines TRBV7-9 with TRBJ2-1; 10 bases match TRBD2. The trim removed 4 bases at V and 8 bases at J, leaving 14 bases unmatched. Germline V gene lookup returns CDR1 SEHNR and CDR2 FQNEAQ (reference sequence). The CDR3 contains 17 residues. The CDR3 nucleotides are TGTGCCAGCAGCTCCTACTTAGCGGGGGGTTCCCGGGATGAGCAGTTCTTC. Protein: CASSSYLAGGSRDEQFF.

The CDR3, as DNA: TGTGCCAGCAATAACAGGGGTCCCCAAGAGACCCAGTACTTC. It codes for CASNNRGPQETQYF. The genes are TRBV6-5 and TRBJ2-5, with 7 bases lining up with TRBD1. CDR1 and CDR2 (germline): MNHEY, SVGAGI. V shed 7 bases and J 1 base; nucleotides not matched to a gene: 6. CDR3 length: 14 amino acids.

V usage is TRBV7-3 and J usage is TRBJ2-3; 9 bases match TRBD2. V lost 3 bases to trimming and J lost 1 base; unmatched junction nucleotides: 20. This CDR3 contains 21 residues. In germline, CDR1 is SGHTA, CDR2 FQGTGA. The CDR3 coding sequence is TGTGCCAGCAGCTTGAGGGGTAGCGGGAGTTGGCAAGCAAACGGCACAGATACGCAGTATTTT. It codes for CASSLRGSGSWQANGTDTQYF.

The chain carries TRBV5-6 and TRBJ2-1, with 9 bases identical to TRBD1. V shed 4 bases, J shed 7 bases, and the junction held 3 bases outside the gene matches. The CDR3 consists of 13 residues. Germline V gene lookup returns CDR1 SGHDT and CDR2 YYEEEE. CDR3 amino acids: CASSGDRGNEQFF. The CDR3 coding sequence is TGTGCCAGCAGCGGAGACAGGGGGAATGAGCAGTTCTTC.

The chain employs TRBV7-6 and TRBJ2-1, with 11 bases matching TRBD2. The CDR3 length is 16 residues. The V segment lost 1 base and the J segment 6 bases; nucleotides outside the gene matches: 5. Germline V gene sequence: CDR1 SGHVS, CDR2 FNYEAQ. In DNA form, the CDR3 reads TGTGCCAGCAGCTTAGGCATGCTAGCGGGAGGCAATGAGCAGTTCTTC. Translated, it gives CASSLGMLAGGNEQFF.

The chain uses TRBV2 and TRBJ1-6; 10 nucleotides match TRBD1. The V gene's germline CDR1 is SNHLY and CDR2 FYNNEI. With V trimmed by 1 base and J by 8 bases, 2 bases remained unmatched. The CDR3 is made up of 15 amino acids. The CDR3 region has the DNA TGTGCCAGCAGTGAAGAGGGACAGGGGTATTCACCCCTCCACTTT. It encodes CASSEEGQGYSPLHF.

The genes are TRBV28 and TRBJ1-2; D unresolved. Trimming cost V 8 bases and J 5 bases, with 9 bases left between them. Germline loops: CDR1 MDHEN, CDR2 SYDVKM. The CDR3 is made up of 11 amino acids. CDR3 sequence reads: CASLQRYGYTF. Written as DNA, the CDR3 is TGTGCCAGCTTGCAGAGGTATGGCTACACCTTC.

This clone was detected only once. The J gene is TRBJ2-7, the V gene TRBV28; 9 bases agree with TRBD1. Germline V CDR1 and CDR2: MDHEN, SYDVKM. The J segment lost 6 bases and the V segment lost 4 bases, leaving 7 bases of the junction unmatched. The CDR3 runs 14 residues. CDR3 DNA: TGTGCCAGCAGTTCTACGGGACAGGGTATCGAGCAGTACTTC. Protein sequence: CASSSTGQGIEQYF.